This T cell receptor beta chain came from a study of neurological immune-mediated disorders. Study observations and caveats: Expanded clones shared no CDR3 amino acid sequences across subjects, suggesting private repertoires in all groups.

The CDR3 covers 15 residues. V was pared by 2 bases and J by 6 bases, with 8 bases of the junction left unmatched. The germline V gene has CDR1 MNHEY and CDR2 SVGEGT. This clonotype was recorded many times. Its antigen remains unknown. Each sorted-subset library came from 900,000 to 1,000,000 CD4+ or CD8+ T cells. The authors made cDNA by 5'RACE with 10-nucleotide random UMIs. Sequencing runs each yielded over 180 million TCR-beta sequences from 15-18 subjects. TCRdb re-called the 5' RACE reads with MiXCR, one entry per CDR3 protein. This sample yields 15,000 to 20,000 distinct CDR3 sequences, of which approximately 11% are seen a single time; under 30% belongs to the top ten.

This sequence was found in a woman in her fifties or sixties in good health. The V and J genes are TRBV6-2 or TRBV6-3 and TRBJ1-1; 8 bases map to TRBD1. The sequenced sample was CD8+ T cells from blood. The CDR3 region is CASSYPGDRGAEAFF. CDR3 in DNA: TGTGCCAGCAGTTACCCAGGAGACAGGGGAGCTGAAGCTTTCTTT.